This T cell receptor beta chain was captured by sequencing in a study of Graves' ophthalmopathy and Graves' hyperthyroidism (dated 2018 in TCRdb). About the study as a whole: Peripheral blood was collected at initial diagnosis, before any treatment. In total, 135 blood samples were TCR-sequenced: under 45 ophthalmopathy, 75 hyperthyroidism and some 17 hyperthyroidism-to-ophthalmopathy patients. To explore V-J signatures that distinguish ophthalmopathy from hyperthyroidism, a discovery set of about a hundred patients was enrolled, made up of more than 40 with ophthalmopathy and 55 to 65 with stable hyperthyroidism. To tell Graves' ophthalmopathy apart from Graves' hyperthyroidism, and to predict which patients would progress to ophthalmopathy, the study relied on TCR beta repertoire signatures. An independent validation cohort comprised 18 hyperthyroidism patients and roughly 15 patients who later progressed from hyperthyroidism to ophthalmopathy. After sampling, hyperthyroidism patients received methimazole starting at 30 mg daily, and ophthalmopathy patients received high-dose intravenous methylprednisolone. In a handful of hyperthyroidism patients, the T-cell repertoire of thyroid tissue was compared with the T-cell repertoire of blood. Study-wide conclusions, independent of this receptor: No statistical method was used to set the sample size in advance, and the investigators knew which group each participant was assigned to. The 13-signature model separated ophthalmopathy from stable hyperthyroidism with 85% to 90% sensitivity and around 81% specificity in cross-validation, and 80%/75% in the test set. Most of the expanded thyroid clonotypes with a frequency above 0.001 were also detected in blood, and it was suggested that the thyroid immune response may be reflected by blood repertoires. In validation, the model predicted ophthalmopathy progression with about 71% sensitivity and 72.22% specificity; more than ten predicted patients were CT-confirmed with GO in a median of roughly 6.8 months.

As for this clonotype: Its antigen specificity is not known. Qualities for individual bases were not recorded, and no much larger clone is one base off.

Patients with ophthalmopathy had moderately to severely active disease, with a Clinical Activity Score of 3 or more, a NOSPECS grade of 4 or more, and a disease duration of less than 3 months. Patients with other autoimmune diseases, uncontrolled infections, pregnancy or lactation were excluded from the study. Diagnosis was based on clinical symptoms, serum thyroxine, TRAb, thyroid ultrasound and orbital computed tomography. Using Ficoll-Paque density gradient centrifugation, PBMCs were isolated from 8.5 to 10 ml of fresh peripheral blood. Total RNA was extracted with Trizol reagent and quality-checked on an Agilent 2100 Bioanalyzer. Inclusive of the bounding cysteine and phenylalanine, the CDR3 is 14 residues long. Just the 42-base CDR3 DNA is kept, in frame starting at base 1. For this chain, trimming is 5 bases at the V end and 8 bases at the J end, and the number of junction bases without a gene match is 10. Via the germline V gene (reference sequence), CDR1 is LNHDA and CDR2 SQIVND.

For repertoire sequencing, TCR beta CDR3 regions were amplified from RNA transcripts. The first round was an RT-PCR using HTBI primers with the Qiagen OneStep RT-PCR kit, and this first round was followed by a second-round multiplex PCR, then size selection and purification. The libraries underwent paired-end sequencing with 100 bp reads on an Illumina HiSeq2000. Per the original workflow: SOAPnuke was used to process the reads, removing any read that contained adapters or uncalled bases, had a mean Phred below 15, or lacked an exact match to the constant primer or identifier. COPE v1.2.5 was used to merge the high-quality paired reads. Each unique nucleotide sequence was treated as a clonotype, and MiTCR v1.1 was used to align the clonotypes to the IMGT TRB V, D and J references. Analysis was restricted to V-J combinations with a frequency above 0.0001, which covered roughly 99% of repertoires. For each V-J combination, a TCR clonal expansion and chaos score was defined as F50 clonal expansion divided by the chaos observed in the TCRdist matrix. Features were reduced by Welch's t-statistics and random forest to some 13 V-J combinations, which fed a naive Bayes classifier. The Morisita-Horn index was used to measure how similar the thyroid and blood repertoires were. TCRdb reprocessing: public reads trimmed at Q25 with fastp, clones called with MiXCR, in-frame beta chains kept. Each entry is one CDR3 protein sequence, shown with its most common DNA and genes. The V and J calls here are based on TCRdb, not the publication. The sample records almost 750,000 distinct CDR3 sequences, 35% to 50% of which are singletons. The ten largest clonotypes hold 40% to 45% of the sample.

The clonotype comes from an adult man with Graves' ophthalmopathy. Sequenced input: peripheral blood. The sequence is built from TRBV19 and TRBJ1-2; 8 central nucleotides agree with TRBD1. The CDR3 amino acid sequence is: CASSRTGSRGGYTF. The bases read TGTGCCAGTAGTCGGACAGGGTCGAGAGGCGGCTACACCTTC. Reference TRBV19 and TRBJ1-2 genes cover what lies past the CDR3, so the full variable domain is DGGITQSPKYLFRKEGQNVTLSCEQNLNHDAMYWYRQDPGQGLRLIYYSQIVNDFQKGDIAEGYSVSREKKESFPLTVTSAQKNPTAFYLCASSRTGSRGGYTFGSGTRLTVV.